What follows are 15 T cell receptor beta chains derived from one specimen sequenced in a study of post-analysis software for immune sequencing data. Carried by the TCR beta cDNA libraries were unique molecular identifiers. One entry per CDR3 protein results from TCRdb running MiXCR on the PCR reads. The data show around 400,000 distinct CDR3 sequences, 30% to 45% seen once. The antigens for these receptors are not known. Whole-study results and caveats: Relative to controls, patients had 4 or 5 TRBV segments at higher frequency, with TRBV5-6, TRBV5-1 and TRBV20-1 among these.

Source material: blood. Source of these receptors: a girl between 2 and 10 years old with multiple sclerosis.

The V and J genes are TRBV29-1 and TRBJ2-2; D is possibly TRBD2 (5 bases). V was clipped by 7 bases and J by 1 base, with 7 bases between them. CDR1 and CDR2 from the germline V gene are SQVTM and ANQGSEA. The CDR3 is 12 amino acids. CDR3 region: CSAGENTGELFF. In DNA form, the CDR3 reads TGCAGCGCCGGGGAGAACACCGGGGAGCTGTTTTTT.

This rearrangement joins TRBV7-8 to TRBJ1-1; D call uncertain. The germline V and J ends were trimmed by 8 bases and 5 bases, with 9 bases remaining between them. Germline assignment: CDR1 SGHVS and CDR2 FQNEAQ. The CDR3 sequence is 11 residues long. CDR3 residues: CASGGDTEAFF. In DNA, the CDR3 is TGTGCCAGCGGAGGAGATACTGAAGCTTTCTTT.

This chain connects TRBV25-1 to TRBJ1-2; maybe TRBD1 (5 bases). Trimming left V 6 bases short and J 3 bases short, with 23 bases between. Germline V gene data show CDR1 as MGHDK and CDR2 as SYGVNS. The CDR3 contains 17 residues. The CDR3 region has the DNA TGTGCCAGCAGCTTTATCGATAGCGGGGGGGGTGACTATGGCTACACCTTC. It encodes CASSFIDSGGGDYGYTF.

V and J are TRBV29-1 and TRBJ1-3, with D possibly matching TRBD1 (5 bases). Trimming took off 6 bases at V and 8 bases at J, with 23 bases between the two ends. Per germline, CDR1 SQVTM and CDR2 ANQGSEA. This CDR3 is 15 amino acids long. CDR3 in amino acids: CSVGRGISYGYTIYF. The DNA for the CDR3 is TGCAGCGTCGGTCGGGGGATATCCTATGGCTACACCATATATTTT. The variable domain in full, completed from reference TRBV29-1 and TRBJ1-3, reads SAVISQKPSRDICQRGTSLTIQCQVDSQVTMMFWYRQQPGQSLTLIATANQGSEATYESGFVIDKFPISRPNLTFSTLTVSNMSPEDSSIYLCSVGRGISYGYTIYFGEGSWLTVV.

The gene calls are TRBV29-1 and TRBJ1-1; D not certain. Per the germline V gene, CDR1 is SQVTM and CDR2 is ANQGSEA. The CDR3 sequence is 13 residues long. Trimming took off 6 bases at V and 0 bases at J, with 11 bases between the two ends. CDR3 amino acids: CSVGNPMNTEAFF. DNA of the CDR3: TGCAGCGTGGGAAACCCGATGAACACTGAAGCTTTCTTT.

This clonotype was seen ten or more times. J is TRBJ1-1 and V is TRBV27; D possibly corresponds to TRBD1 (5 bases). Germline loops: CDR1 MNHEY, CDR2 SMNVEV (reference sequence). V gave up 4 bases and J gave up 2 bases, with 8 bases separating them. The CDR3 runs 13 residues. The CDR3 region is CASSWGVNTEAFF. DNA for the CDR3: TGTGCCAGCAGTTGGGGCGTCAACACTGAAGCTTTCTTT.

This clonotype was seen more than once but under ten times. The chain carries TRBV5-1 and TRBJ2-6, with D possibly TRBD2 on 6 matching bases. The CDR3 covers 14 residues. The germline CDR1 and CDR2 sequences are SGHRS and YFSETQ. V lost 4 bases and J 3 bases, leaving 8 bases between the germline ends. CDR3 nucleotides: TGCGCCAGCAGCCCGGGGGATGGGGCCAACGTCCTGACTTTC. Amino acids: CASSPGDGANVLTF.

V is TRBV5-1 and J is TRBJ1-1; 7 bases are a match to TRBD1. Germline V gene data show CDR1 as SGHRS and CDR2 as YFSETQ. CDR3 length: 14 residues. V shed 5 bases and J 4 bases; nucleotides not matched to a gene: 8. This chain's CDR3 is CASSYIRGLTEAFF. CDR3 coding DNA: TGCGCCAGCAGTTACATTAGGGGGCTCACTGAAGCTTTCTTT.

This clonotype was seen more than once but under ten times. The chain recombines TRBV29-1 with TRBJ2-1; tentative D call: TRBD2 (6 bases). V lost 6 bases, J lost 4 bases, and 19 bases lay in between. The CDR3 is 15 amino acids. CDR1 and CDR2 (germline): SQVTM, ANQGSEA. The CDR3 protein is CSVVGGIALYNEQFF. The CDR3, as DNA: TGCAGCGTGGTGGGCGGGATAGCGCTATACAATGAGCAGTTCTTC.

The genes are TRBV6-5 and TRBJ1-1; 7 nucleotides match TRBD1. The J segment lost 1 base and the V segment lost 5 bases, leaving 10 bases of the junction unmatched. This CDR3 is built from 16 residues. Germline V gene data show CDR1 as MNHEY and CDR2 as SVGAGI. The CDR3 loop is CASSPAGGLGNTEAFF. CDR3 bases: TGTGCCAGCAGTCCAGCAGGGGGGCTTGGGAACACTGAAGCTTTCTTT.

This clonotype has just a few counts. The chain has TRBV7-2 and TRBJ2-1; TRBD2 matches 9 bases. Germline CDR1 reads SGHTA; CDR2 reads FQGNSA. This CDR3 region has 15 residues. With V trimmed by 3 bases and J by 6 bases, 6 bases remained unmatched. DNA for the CDR3: TGTGCCAGCAGCTTCGGCGGGAGGGCCCCCAATGAGCAGTTCTTC. Translating it yields CASSFGGRAPNEQFF.

V gene TRBV7-8 combines with J gene TRBJ2-7, with 7 positions matching TRBD1. The ends lost 5 bases at V and 7 bases at J; junction bases unmatched: 8. The CDR3 totals 13 residues. Germline assignment: CDR1 SGHVS and CDR2 FQNEAQ. The CDR3 nucleotides are TGTGCCAGCAGCAAGGGGACAGACAGAGAGCAGTACTTC. It is translated as CASSKGTDREQYF.

The chain links TRBV2 to TRBJ2-3; TRBD1 or TRBD2 may be the D gene (6 bases each). The V gene lost 7 bases and the J gene lost 0 bases, with 11 bases spanning the gap. The germline gives CDR1 SNHLY, CDR2 FYNNEI. The CDR3 sequence is 14 residues long. The CDR3 is CASMEGVSTDTQYF. The CDR3 bases are TGTGCCAGCATGGAGGGGGTCAGCACAGATACGCAGTATTTT.

The chain joins TRBV5-1 to TRBJ1-4; no firm D call. Trimming left V 0 bases short and J 5 bases short, with 8 bases between. The CDR3 is 14 amino acids. Germline CDR1 reads SGHRS; CDR2 reads YFSETQ. The CDR3 protein is CASSLGSENEKLFF. The CDR3 DNA reads as TGCGCCAGCAGCTTGGGGTCAGAAAATGAAAAACTGTTTTTT.

This clonotype showed up just a few times. CDR3 DNA: TGTGCCAGCAGTTTATCGAGTGGACAGTCCTACGAGCAGTACTTC. Its translation: CASSLSSGQSYEQYF. This sequence joins TRBV27 and TRBJ2-7, with a possible D match to TRBD1 (6 bases). Germline lookup yields CDR1 MNHEY and CDR2 SMNVEV (reference sequence). The V gene lost 0 bases and the J gene lost 1 base, with 10 bases spanning the gap. The CDR3 loop spans 15 amino acids.